This T cell receptor beta chain was obtained from a study of cytomegalovirus exposure and HLA in healthy donors. This clone has only a few counts. Its antigen remains unknown. Sequencing was performed with immunoSEQ multiplex PCR; in TCRdb, only in-frame clones are kept and a portion is missing. The sample holds about 220,000 clones, just over 90% seen once. General observations from the study: Rarity held for most TCR sequences, but there were some public TCRs that occurred in many donors. Three CMV-associated chains were confirmed in vitro to be specific for CMV antigens. The tendency of first-cohort TCR clusters to co-occur in the roughly 120 validation repertoires was the finding of a later analysis.

Germline lookup yields CDR1 GTSNPN and CDR2 SVGIG (reference sequence). Deletions cut 1 base from V and 0 bases from J, with 7 bases between. The CDR3 sequence is 14 residues long. This chain connects TRBV30 to TRBJ2-1, with D possibly being TRBD1 (5 bases). The origin of this receptor is a woman between 18 and 29 years old in good health and CMV-seronegative. Sequencing input: PBMCs. In DNA, the CDR3 is TGTGCCTGGAGTGACAGGTTCTCCTACAATGAGCAGTTCTTC. This gives the protein CAWSDRFSYNEQFF.